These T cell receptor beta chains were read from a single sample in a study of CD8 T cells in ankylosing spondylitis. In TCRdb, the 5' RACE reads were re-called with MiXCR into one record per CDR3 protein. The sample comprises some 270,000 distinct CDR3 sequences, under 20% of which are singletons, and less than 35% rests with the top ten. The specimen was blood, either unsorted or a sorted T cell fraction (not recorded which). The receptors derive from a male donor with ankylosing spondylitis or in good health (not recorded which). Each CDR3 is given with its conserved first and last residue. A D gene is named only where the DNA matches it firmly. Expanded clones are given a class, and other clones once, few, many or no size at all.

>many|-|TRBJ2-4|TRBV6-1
CASSTPSGNIQYF
TGTGCCAGCAGCACGCCGTCTGGGAACATTCAGTACTTC
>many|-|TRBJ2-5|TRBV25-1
CASSEWGLETQYF
TGTGCCAGCAGTGAATGGGGGCTGGAGACCCAGTACTTC
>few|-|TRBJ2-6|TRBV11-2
CASSLSSWANVLTF
TGTGCCAGCAGCCTGTCTTCTTGGGCCAACGTCCTGACTTTC
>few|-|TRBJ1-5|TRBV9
CASSADDSGQPQHF
TGTGCCAGCAGCGCAGACGATTCCGGTCAGCCCCAGCATTTT
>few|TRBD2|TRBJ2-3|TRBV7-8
CASSSFAGEGDTQYF
TGTGCCAGCAGCTCTTTTGCGGGAGAAGGAGATACGCAGTATTTT
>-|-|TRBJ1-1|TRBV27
CASSEHGTEAFF
TGTGCCAGCAGTGAACACGGAACTGAAGCTTTCTTT
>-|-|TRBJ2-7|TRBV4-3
CASSQDWSPYEQYF
TGCGCCAGCAGCCAAGATTGGAGTCCCTACGAGCAGTACTTC
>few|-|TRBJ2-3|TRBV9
CASSGDTDTQYF
TGTGCCAGCAGCGGCGACACAGATACGCAGTATTTT
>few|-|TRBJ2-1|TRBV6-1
CASLAVSYNEQFF
TGTGCCAGCCTCGCGGTCTCCTACAATGAGCAGTTCTTC
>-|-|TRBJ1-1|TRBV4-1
CASSQTPGRGAFF
TGCGCCAGCAGCCAGACCCCAGGGAGGGGAGCTTTCTTT
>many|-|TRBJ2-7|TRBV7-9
CASSDRTGFRDEQYF
TGTGCCAGCAGCGACCGGACTGGATTCAGGGACGAGCAGTACTTC
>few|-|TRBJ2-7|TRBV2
CASSDRGGALGYEQYF
TGTGCCAGCAGTGATAGGGGTGGGGCTTTGGGCTACGAGCAGTACTTC
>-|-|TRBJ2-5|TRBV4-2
CASSQEHRAQETQYF
TGTGCCAGCAGCCAAGAGCACAGGGCCCAAGAGACCCAGTACTTC
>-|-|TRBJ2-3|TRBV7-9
CASSSPFPSTDTQYF
TGTGCCAGCAGCTCACCCTTCCCAAGCACAGATACGCAGTATTTT
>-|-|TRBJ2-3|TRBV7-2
CASSQGISPTDTQYF
TGTGCCAGCAGCCAGGGGATTTCTCCCACAGATACGCAGTATTTT
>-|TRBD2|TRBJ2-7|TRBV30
CAWSVQVGLAGSYEQYF
TGTGCCTGGAGTGTACAAGTGGGACTAGCGGGTTCCTACGAGCAGTACTTC
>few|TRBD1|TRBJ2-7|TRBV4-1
CASSQDRIRGPSDEQYF
TGCGCCAGCAGCCAAGACCGGATTAGGGGGCCCTCCGACGAGCAGTACTTC
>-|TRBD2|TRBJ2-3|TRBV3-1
CASSLPGGSDTQYF
TGTGCCAGCAGCCTCCCGGGGGGATCAGATACGCAGTATTTT